This T cell receptor (beta chain) was captured in a study of T cell repertoires and HLA-DP antigens. With regard to this clone: Its antigen remains unidentified.

In germline, CDR1 is SGHRS, CDR2 YFSETQ. The V end lost 0 bases, the J end lost 0 bases, and 9 bases lay between the germline ends. The CDR3 is made up of 16 amino acids. Broader study findings: Antigen presentation used HeLa cells, with total CD4+ cells responding. Previously undetected clones averaged about 37% and 47% against the two alleles respectively.

The repertoire was sequenced with immunoSEQ multiplex PCR; TCRdb's copy has only in-frame clones and lacks some. The table has approximately 89,000 clones, about 89% seen once; the top ten hold about 1.5%. The chain combines TRBV5-1 with TRBJ1-4; D is ambiguous. The sample comprised CD4+ T cells from PBMCs. This receptor was taken from a middle-aged man in good health and CMV-seronegative. In DNA form, the CDR3 reads TGCGCCAGCAGCTTGGGGTCCACCCCAACTAATGAAAAACTGTTTTTT. It is translated as CASSLGSTPTNEKLFF.